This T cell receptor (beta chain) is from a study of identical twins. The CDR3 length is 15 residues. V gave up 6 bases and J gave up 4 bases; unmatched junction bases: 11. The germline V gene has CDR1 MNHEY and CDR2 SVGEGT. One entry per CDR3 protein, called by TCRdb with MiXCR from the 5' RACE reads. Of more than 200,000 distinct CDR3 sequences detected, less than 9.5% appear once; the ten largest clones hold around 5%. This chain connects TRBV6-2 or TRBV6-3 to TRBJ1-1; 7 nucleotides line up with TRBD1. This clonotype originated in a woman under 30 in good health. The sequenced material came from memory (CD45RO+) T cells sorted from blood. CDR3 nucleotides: TGTGCCAGCAGAATTTTTACAGGGGTACCCACTGAAGCTTTCTTT. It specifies CASRIFTGVPTEAFF.